Listed here are 21 T cell receptor beta chains from one sample, sequenced in a study of blood T cells in healthy people across ages. A second PCR, run for roughly 7 to 12 cycles, used a sample-barcoded 5' primer plus a J-beta primer mix. TCRdb re-called the 5' RACE reads with MiXCR, one entry per CDR3 protein. The sample holds roughly 700,000 distinct CDR3 sequences; 20% to 25% are singletons and the top ten take under 9.5%. The data also belong to a second study, concerning T cells of mothers and their children.

Sequencing was performed on blood. These receptors originate from a boy aged 10-17 years in good health.

This clonotype came up once. Being one base from a much bigger clone, this may be a read error. The chain recombines TRBV6-2 or TRBV6-3 with TRBJ2-7; D possibly corresponds to TRBD2 (5 bases). The CDR3 sequence is 13 residues long. Looked up from germline, CDR1 is MNHEY and CDR2 is SVGEGT. The CDR3 region has the DNA TGTGCCAGCAGTCCCCTGGACTCCTCCGAGCAGTACTTC. Protein sequence: CASSPLDSSEQYF.

There are a few counts of this clonotype. The chain couples TRBV29-1 to TRBJ2-3; 7 nucleotides match TRBD2. The J segment lost 0 bases and the V segment lost 3 bases, leaving 9 bases of the junction unmatched. Per the germline V gene, CDR1 is SQVTM and CDR2 is ANQGSEA. There are 16 residues in the CDR3. CDR3 amino acids: CSVDGSAAGSTDTQYF. The DNA for the CDR3 is TGCAGCGTTGATGGAAGTGCAGCGGGGAGCACAGATACGCAGTATTTT.

This clonotype was seen a few times. This chain links TRBV6-5 with TRBJ2-3; possible D gene TRBD1, 6 bases. Germline V gene data show CDR1 as MNHEY and CDR2 as SVGAGI. V was trimmed by 5 bases and J by 2 bases, leaving 14 bases between them. The CDR3 contains 15 residues. The CDR3 protein is CASSRVQGYTDTQYF. In DNA form, the CDR3 reads TGTGCCAGCAGTCGCGTACAGGGATACACAGATACGCAGTATTTT.

The chain combines TRBV27 with TRBJ2-5; no clear D gene. CDR1 and CDR2 (germline): MNHEY, SMNVEV (reference sequence). This CDR3 is 13 amino acids long. Trimming took 4 bases from V and 1 from J, leaving 7 bases between them. CDR3 region: CASSSAVQETQYF. The CDR3 region has the DNA TGTGCCAGCAGTTCTGCGGTCCAAGAGACCCAGTACTTC.

The chain combines TRBV27 with TRBJ2-1, with D uncertain. Germline V gene sequence: CDR1 MNHEY, CDR2 SMNVEV (reference sequence). This CDR3 is 16 amino acids long. Deletions cut 3 bases from V and 0 bases from J, with 12 bases between. CDR3 amino acids: CASSLGGARSYNEQFF. CDR3 sequence (DNA): TGTGCCAGCAGTTTGGGCGGAGCCCGCTCCTACAATGAGCAGTTCTTC.

The sample holds a few counts of this clonotype. The chain combines TRBV7-9 with TRBJ2-1; no clear D. The CDR3 contains 12 residues. Trimming pared 9 bases from V and 5 bases from J, leaving 11 bases between. The germline V gene encodes CDR1 SEHNR and CDR2 FQNEAQ (reference sequence). CDR3 coding DNA: TGTGCCAGGCGGCAGTGGGACAATGAGCAGTTCTTC. Translated: CARRQWDNEQFF. The entire variable domain, with the rest obtained from reference TRBV7-9 and TRBJ2-1, is as follows: DTGVSQNPRHKITKRGQNVTFRCDPISEHNRLYWYRQTLGQGPEFLTYFQNEAQLEKSRLLSDRFSAERPKGSFSTLEIQRTEQGDSAMYLCARRQWDNEQFFGPGTRLTVL.

This clonotype was recorded a few times. This rearrangement joins TRBV11-2 to TRBJ2-7; 7 bases agree with TRBD1. Judging by the DNA end, TRBJ2-1 fits better; the J call may be wrong. The CDR3 contains 12 residues. In germline, CDR1 is SGHAT, CDR2 FQNNGV. This CDR3 is CASSSHRGEQFF. The CDR3 DNA sequence: TGTGCCAGCAGCTCACACAGGGGTGAGCAGTTCTTC.

The sample holds a few counts of this clonotype. The rearrangement joins TRBV21-1 to TRBJ2-6; the D segment call TRBD2 is taken from the table without a DNA check. TRBV21-1 is a pseudogene. CDR3 length equals 24 residues. CDR3 nucleotide sequence: TGTGCCAGCAGCAAAGAAATGAGGAGGCAAGTCCCCCAGAAGATGAACTCTGGGGCCAACGTCCTGACTTTC. This translates into CASSKEMRRQVPQKMNSGANVLTF.

Only a few counts were recorded for this clonotype. This chain uses TRBV5-1 with TRBJ2-7; TRBD2 agrees at 13 bases. The CDR3 length is 15 residues. Germline lookup yields CDR1 SGHRS and CDR2 YFSETQ. V lost 3 bases to trimming and J lost 5 bases; unmatched junction nucleotides: 5. The CDR3 nucleotides are TGCGCCAGCAGCTGGACTAGCGGGAGTAATCACGAGCAGTACTTC. This codes for CASSWTSGSNHEQYF. Based on the CDR3 plus reference TRBV5-1 and TRBJ2-7, the full variable domain is KAGVTQTPRYLIKTRGQQVTLSCSPISGHRSVSWYQQTPGQGLQFLFEYFSETQRNKGNFPGRFSGRQFSNSRSEMNVSTLELGDSALYLCASSWTSGSNHEQYFGPGTRLTVT.

This rearrangement joins TRBV6-8 to TRBJ2-7; D call uncertain. CDR3 size: 15 residues. Germline loops: CDR1 MNHGY, CDR2 SAAAGT. V was pared by 6 bases and J by 4 bases, with 19 bases between. CDR3 DNA sequence: TGTGCCAGCAGCCATCCGGAGACGGTCCATTACGAGCAGTACTTC. It encodes CASSHPETVHYEQYF.

The V and J genes are TRBV12-3 or TRBV12-4 and TRBJ1-3; D gene ambiguous. The V and J ends lost 8 bases and 1 base respectively, with 3 bases between them. CDR3 size: 11 residues. As DNA, the CDR3 is TGTGCCAGCGTATCTGGAAACACCATATATTTT. It specifies CASVSGNTIYF.

This clonotype was recorded a few times. This CDR3 is CASSSALQGMLNTEAFF. The CDR3 nucleotides read TGTGCCAGCAGTTCCGCTCTACAGGGTATGTTGAACACTGAAGCTTTCTTT. The genes are TRBV28 and TRBJ1-1; perhaps TRBD1 as D (6 bases). The CDR3 consists of 17 residues. Looked up from germline, CDR1 is MDHEN and CDR2 is SYDVKM. V was trimmed by 4 bases and J by 0 bases, leaving 18 bases between them.

Note on this clonotype: Compared with germline, one end of the junction differs, possibly owing to a read error. V is TRBV20-1 and J is TRBJ2-7; D perhaps matches TRBD2 (6 bases). CDR1 and CDR2 from the germline V gene are DFQATT and SNEGSKA (reference sequence). This CDR3 spans 15 amino acids. CDR3 sequence (DNA): TGCAGTGCTAGAGAAGGACTATTCCAAGTTTACGAGCAGTGCTTC. Protein sequence: CSAREGLFQVYEQCF.

DNA for the CDR3: TGCAGTGCCACCGATATAGCGGGCCCAGCTCTACAGCAGTACTTC. This translates into CSATDIAGPALQQYF. V usage is TRBV20-1 and J usage is TRBJ2-7; 7 bases align to TRBD2. The germline CDR1 and CDR2 sequences are DFQATT and SNEGSKA (reference sequence). V lost 6 bases to trimming and J lost 8 bases; unmatched junction nucleotides: 19. The CDR3 totals 15 residues.

The J gene is TRBJ2-7, the V gene TRBV7-9; D is unresolved. The germline V gene has CDR1 SEHNR and CDR2 FQNEAQ (reference sequence). CDR3 length equals 13 residues. V dropped 0 bases and J dropped 7 bases, with 10 bases sitting between them. DNA of the CDR3: TGTGCCAGCAGCTTAGCACCCGAGGATGAGCAGTACTTC. Its protein is CASSLAPEDEQYF.

The V call is TRBV12-5, the J call TRBJ2-7; TRBD2 matches at 7 bases. The junction had 11 bases not matched to a gene; V was cut back by 5 bases and J by 4 bases. This CDR3 region has 15 residues. The germline CDR1 and CDR2 sequences are LGHNT and FRNRAP. CDR3 DNA: TGTGCTAGTGGTGAGGACCCGGGACTACCTTACGAGCAGTACTTC. This gives the protein CASGEDPGLPYEQYF.

This clonotype was seen more than once but under ten times. This chain uses TRBV10-3 with TRBJ2-5; D is tentatively TRBD1 or TRBD2 (6 bases each). Near its end, the DNA agrees better with TRBJ2-1, so the J call may be wrong. Germline loops: CDR1 ENHRY, CDR2 SYGVKD. This CDR3 region has 16 residues. CDR3 in DNA: TGTGCCATCAGTGAGTCCAAGGGGGGTAGCGACAATGAGCAGTTCTTC. Amino acid sequence: CAISESKGGSDNEQFF.

V is TRBV7-9 and J is TRBJ1-6; D call uncertain. The CDR3 covers 13 residues. Germline V gene sequence: CDR1 SEHNR, CDR2 FQNEAQ (reference sequence). Trimming removed 0 bases from V and 9 bases from J, with 6 bases in between. The DNA for the CDR3 is TGTGCCAGCAGCTTAGCGGTCAGTTCACCCCTCCACTTT. Protein sequence: CASSLAVSSPLHF.

This clonotype has just a few counts. The chain recombines TRBV7-3 with TRBJ2-7, with D uncertain. This CDR3 has 15 residues. Germline V gene lookup returns CDR1 SGHTA and CDR2 FQGTGA. V lost 4 bases and J 7 bases, leaving 20 bases between the germline ends. The CDR3 coding sequence is TGTGCCAGCAGCTCACGACGAGGCCCAGCTACGGAGCAGTACTTC. It translates to CASSSRRGPATEQYF. Combining the CDR3 with reference TRBV7-3 and TRBJ2-7 gives the whole variable domain GAGVSQTPSNKVTEKGKYVELRCDPISGHTALYWYRQSLGQGPEFLIYFQGTGAADDSGLPNDRFFAVRPEGSVSTLKIQRTERGDSAVYLCASSSRRGPATEQYFGPGTRLTVT.

This clonotype was found a few times. This chain connects TRBV20-1 to TRBJ2-7; possible D gene TRBD2, 6 bases. The CDR3 sequence is 13 residues long. Deletions cut 6 bases from V and 1 base from J, with 13 bases between. Germline V gives CDR1 DFQATT, CDR2 SNEGSKA (reference sequence). The CDR3 coding sequence is TGCAGTGCCCCGGGGGTAGTGTCCTACGAGCAGTACTTC. This sequence encodes CSAPGVVSYEQYF.

The V and J genes are TRBV5-5 and TRBJ2-3; TRBD1 matches at 7 bases. The germline gives CDR1 SGHKS, CDR2 YYEKEE (reference sequence). The CDR3 runs 14 residues. V dropped 4 bases and J dropped 4; count of bases not matched to a gene: 6. The CDR3 sequence is CASSVGQAADTQYF. In DNA, the CDR3 is TGTGCCAGCAGCGTCGGACAGGCGGCAGATACGCAGTATTTT.